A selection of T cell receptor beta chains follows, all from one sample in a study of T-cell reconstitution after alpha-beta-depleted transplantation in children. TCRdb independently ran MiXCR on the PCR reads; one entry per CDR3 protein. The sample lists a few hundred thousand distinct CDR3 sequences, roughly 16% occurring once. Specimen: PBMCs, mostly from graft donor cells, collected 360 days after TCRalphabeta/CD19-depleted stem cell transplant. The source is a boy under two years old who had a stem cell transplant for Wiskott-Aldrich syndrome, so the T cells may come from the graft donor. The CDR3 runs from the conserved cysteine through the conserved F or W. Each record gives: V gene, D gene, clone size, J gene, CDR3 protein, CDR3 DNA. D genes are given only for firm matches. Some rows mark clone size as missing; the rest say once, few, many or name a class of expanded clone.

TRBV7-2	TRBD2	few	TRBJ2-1	CASSLVGTSGAYNEQFF	TGTGCCAGCAGCTTAGTAGGGACTAGCGGGGCCTACAATGAGCAGTTCTTC
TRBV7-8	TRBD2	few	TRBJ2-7	CASSLALAGGRYEQYF	TGTGCCAGCAGCTTAGCCCTAGCGGGGGGTCGTTACGAGCAGTACTTC
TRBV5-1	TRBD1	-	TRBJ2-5	CASSFFWTGQETQYF	TGCGCCAGCAGCTTTTTTTGGACAGGCCAAGAGACCCAGTACTTC
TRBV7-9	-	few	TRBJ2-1	CASSPLIGDNEQFF	TGTGCCAGCAGCCCCCTAATCGGCGACAATGAGCAGTTCTTC
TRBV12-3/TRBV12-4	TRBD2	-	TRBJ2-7	CASSLLSGSYEQYF	TGTGCCAGCAGCCTACTGAGCGGGAGTTACGAGCAGTACTTC
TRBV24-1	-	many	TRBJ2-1	CATWGGGEDEQFF	TGTGCCACCTGGGGGGGCGGGGAAGATGAGCAGTTCTTC
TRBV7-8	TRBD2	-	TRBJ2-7	CASSRPTSGRKKGEQYF	TGTGCCAGCAGCCGCCCGACTAGCGGGAGAAAAAAGGGCGAGCAGTACTTC
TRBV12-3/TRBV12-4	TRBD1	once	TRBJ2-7	CASSSGQGIGEQYF	TGTGCCAGTAGCTCGGGACAGGGGATAGGGGAGCAGTACTTC
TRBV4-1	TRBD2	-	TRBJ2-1	CASSQRGAFYNEQFF	TGCGCCAGCAGCCAGCGGGGGGCCTTCTACAATGAGCAGTTCTTC
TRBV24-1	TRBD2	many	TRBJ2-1	CATIRGGNEQFF	TGTGCCACCATTCGCGGGGGCAATGAGCAGTTCTTC
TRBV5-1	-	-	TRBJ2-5	CASSRQRLETQYF	TGCGCCAGCAGCCGACAGCGCCTAGAGACCCAGTACTTC
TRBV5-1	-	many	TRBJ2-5	CASSPRGGETQYF	TGTGCCAGCAGTCCCCGAGGGGGAGAGACCCAGTACTTC
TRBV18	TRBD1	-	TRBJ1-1	CASSPQTGSSTEAFF	TGTGCCAGCTCTCCCCAGACAGGGTCGAGCACTGAAGCTTTCTTT
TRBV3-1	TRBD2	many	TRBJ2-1	CASSLRTSGGTKQFF	TGTGCCAGCAGCCTTCGGACTAGCGGGGGGACGAAGCAGTTCTTC
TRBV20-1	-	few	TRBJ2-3	CSAGELKTDTQYF	TGCAGTGCTGGGGAATTAAAAACAGATACGCAGTATTTT
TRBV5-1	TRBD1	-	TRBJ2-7	CASSPGQPPYEQYF	TGCGCCAGCAGCCCGGGACAGCCCCCCTACGAGCAGTACTTC
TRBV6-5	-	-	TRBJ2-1	CASSSDRGGIQFF	TGTGCCAGCAGTTCAGACAGGGGAGGGATCCAGTTCTTC
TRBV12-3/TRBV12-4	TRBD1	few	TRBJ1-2	CASSPTGRGYGYTF	TGTGCCAGCAGTCCGACAGGGAGAGGCTATGGCTACACCTTC
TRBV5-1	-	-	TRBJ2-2	CASSLTTPGELFF	TGCGCCAGCAGCTTGACGACCCCCGGGGAGCTGTTTTTT
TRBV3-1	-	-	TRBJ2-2	CASSSRLLQNTGELFF	TGTGCCAGCAGCTCCCGGCTTCTGCAGAACACCGGGGAGCTGTTTTTT
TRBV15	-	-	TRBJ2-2	CATSPELVNTGELFF	TGTGCCACCAGCCCTGAACTGGTGAACACCGGGGAGCTGTTTTTT
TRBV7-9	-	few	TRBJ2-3	CASSLVAPRTDTQYF	TGTGCCAGCAGCTTAGTGGCCCCCCGCACAGATACGCAGTATTTT
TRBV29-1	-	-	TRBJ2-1	CSVESRRSYNEQFF	TGCAGCGTTGAGTCCCGGCGCTCCTACAATGAGCAGTTCTTC
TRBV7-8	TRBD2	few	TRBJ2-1	CASSSITSGNNEQFF	TGTGCCAGCAGCTCAATCACTAGCGGCAACAATGAGCAGTTCTTC
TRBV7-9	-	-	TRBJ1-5	CASSSLDGTQHF	TGTGCCAGCAGCTCCCTGGACGGGACCCAGCATTTT
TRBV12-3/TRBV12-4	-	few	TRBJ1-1	CASSSQGGRTEAFF	TGTGCCAGCAGTTCCCAAGGGGGAAGGACTGAAGCTTTCTTT
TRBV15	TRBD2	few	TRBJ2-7	CATSRLAGAHEQYF	TGTGCCACCAGTCGGTTAGCGGGGGCTCACGAGCAGTACTTC
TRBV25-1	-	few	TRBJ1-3	CASSDRSLSGNTIYF	TGTGCCAGCAGTGACAGAAGCCTCTCTGGAAACACCATATATTTT
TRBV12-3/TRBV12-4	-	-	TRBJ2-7	CASSTIGPSYEQYF	TGTGCCAGCAGTACGATCGGACCCTCCTACGAGCAGTACTTC
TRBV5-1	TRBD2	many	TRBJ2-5	CASSLVGLAEKTQYF	TGCGCCAGCAGCTTGGTGGGACTAGCGGAGAAGACCCAGTACTTC
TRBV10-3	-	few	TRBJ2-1	CAISEWRSSYNEQFF	TGTGCCATCAGTGAGTGGAGGAGCTCCTACAATGAGCAGTTCTTC
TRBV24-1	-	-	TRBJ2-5	CATSVGKAETQYF	TGTGCCACCAGTGTAGGCAAAGCAGAGACCCAGTACTTC
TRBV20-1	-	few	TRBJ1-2	CSARHSLSSGYTF	TGCAGTGCGAGGCACTCTCTCTCGAGTGGCTACACCTTC
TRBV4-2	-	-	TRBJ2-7	CASSQGTRSEQYF	TGTGCCAGCAGCCAAGGAACCCGTTCCGAGCAGTACTTC
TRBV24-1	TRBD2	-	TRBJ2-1	CATSDQGLAGGKQFF	TGTGCCACCAGTGACCAGGGACTAGCGGGAGGGAAACAGTTCTTC
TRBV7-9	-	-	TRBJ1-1	CASSLGTVLTEAFF	TGTGCCAGCAGCTTAGGTACGGTCCTCACTGAAGCTTTCTTT
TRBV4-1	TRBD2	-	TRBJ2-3	CASSQVALAGTTDTQYF	TGCGCCAGCAGCCAAGTAGCCCTAGCGGGGACCACAGATACGCAGTATTTT
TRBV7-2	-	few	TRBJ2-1	CASSRFINEQFF	TGTGCCAGCAGCCGGTTTATCAATGAGCAGTTCTTC
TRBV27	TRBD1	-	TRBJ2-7	CASSYNTGVFYEQYF	TGTGCCAGCAGTTACAACACAGGGGTATTTTACGAGCAGTACTTC
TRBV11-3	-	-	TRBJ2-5	CASSLGSRKETQYF	TGTGCCAGCAGCTTAGGGTCCAGAAAAGAGACCCAGTACTTC
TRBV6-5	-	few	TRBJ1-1	CASSYSESGMRTEAFF	TGTGCCAGCAGTTACTCGGAATCGGGGATGCGGACTGAAGCTTTCTTT
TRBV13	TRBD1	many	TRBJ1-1	CASSPRDSPEAFF	TGTGCCAGCAGCCCGCGGGACAGCCCTGAAGCTTTCTTT
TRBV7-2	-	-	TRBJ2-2	CASSLAGPITGELFF	TGTGCCAGCAGCTTAGCGGGACCCATTACCGGGGAGCTGTTTTTT
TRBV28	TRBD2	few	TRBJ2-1	CASSSQRGGGPLYNEQFF	TGTGCCAGCAGTTCGCAACGTGGCGGGGGTCCCCTCTACAATGAGCAGTTCTTC
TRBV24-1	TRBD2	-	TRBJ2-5	CATSDWRGGLSQETQYF	TGTGCCACCAGTGATTGGCGGGGGGGCCTAAGTCAAGAGACCCAGTACTTC
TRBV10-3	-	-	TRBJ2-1	CAIRGPTDEQFF	TGTGCCATCAGAGGACCTACGGATGAGCAGTTCTTC
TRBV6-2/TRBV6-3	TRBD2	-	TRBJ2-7	CASTRTSGGYEQYF	TGTGCCAGCACTCGGACTAGCGGGGGCTACGAGCAGTACTTC
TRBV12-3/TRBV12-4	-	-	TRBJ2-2	CASSLVRVRELFF	TGTGCCAGCAGTTTAGTCAGGGTACGGGAGCTGTTTTTT
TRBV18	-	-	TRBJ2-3	CASSWGADTDTQYF	TGTGCCAGCTCATGGGGTGCGGACACAGATACGCAGTATTTT
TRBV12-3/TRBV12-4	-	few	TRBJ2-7	CASSLAGVGLYEQYF	TGTGCCAGCAGTTTAGCGGGAGTTGGTCTCTACGAGCAGTACTTC
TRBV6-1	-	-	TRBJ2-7	CASSEAVGGYEQYF	TGTGCCAGCAGTGAAGCCGTTGGGGGCTACGAGCAGTACTTC
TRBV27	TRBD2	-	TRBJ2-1	CASSRSSLAGGIYNEQFF	TGTGCCAGCAGTCGATCCAGTTTAGCGGGGGGAATATACAATGAGCAGTTCTTC
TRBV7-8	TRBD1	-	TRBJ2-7	CASSLGGTGLYEQYF	TGTGCCAGCAGCTTAGGGGGGACAGGTCTCTACGAGCAGTACTTC
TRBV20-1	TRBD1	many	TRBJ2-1	CSARAPGTGGYNEQFF	TGCAGTGCTAGAGCTCCCGGGACAGGGGGCTACAATGAGCAGTTCTTC
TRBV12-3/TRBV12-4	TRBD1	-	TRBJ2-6	CASSGQGSGANVLTF	TGTGCCAGCTCGGGACAGGGGTCTGGGGCCAACGTCCTGACTTTC
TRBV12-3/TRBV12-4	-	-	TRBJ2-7	CARSLWVEAYEQYF	TGTGCCAGAAGTTTATGGGTCGAAGCCTACGAGCAGTACTTC
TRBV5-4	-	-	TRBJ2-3	CASSLAGRGGSTDTQYF	TGTGCCAGCAGCTTGGCCGGCCGTGGGGGAAGCACAGATACGCAGTATTTT
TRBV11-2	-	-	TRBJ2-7	CASGLGLAPGFSTYEQYF	TGTGCCAGCGGCTTAGGCCTTGCCCCAGGATTTTCCACCTACGAGCAGTACTTC
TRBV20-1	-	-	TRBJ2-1	CSARFRTEFNEQFF	TGCAGTGCTAGATTCCGGACAGAGTTCAATGAGCAGTTCTTC
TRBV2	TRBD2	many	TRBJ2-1	CASSEVGVAGASGQFF	TGTGCCAGCAGTGAAGTGGGGGTAGCGGGAGCGTCCGGGCAGTTCTTC